This T cell receptor beta chain was found in a study of cytomegalovirus exposure and HLA in healthy donors. In the study overall: Earlier, 90 million to 140 million unique TCR beta sequences were recovered from roughly 180 million T cells by an analysis.

The CDR3 is 15 residues long. Germline V gene lookup returns CDR1 ENHRY and CDR2 SYGVKD. V lost 2 bases, J lost 6 bases, and 17 bases lay in between. Both 60 Vbeta primers and 13 Jbeta primers went into the PCR. Assay used: immunoSEQ multiplex PCR; TCRdb lists only in-frame clones, some missing. The table includes 90,000 to 95,000 clones, just under 80% detected once. Findings of the study overall: Reports described diagnosis of cytomegalovirus status by the classifier as highly specific and sensitive. Later analysis identified about 17,000 TCR beta sequences associated with HLA alleles, using a false discovery rate threshold of 0.05.

Comment on this clone: Antigen specificity is unknown.

This TCR came from a male donor in good health and CMV-seropositive. Material: PBMCs. The V call is TRBV10-3, the J call TRBJ2-7; D is possibly TRBD2 (5 bases). Written as DNA, the CDR3 is TGTGCCATCAGTGAGCCCGGGGAAAAGGTAGGCGAGCAGTACTTC. It specifies CAISEPGEKVGEQYF.